A single sample gave rise to the 27 T cell receptor beta chains below, sequenced in a study of cytomegalovirus exposure and HLA in healthy donors. The PCR contained 60 Vbeta and 13 Jbeta primers. Some clones are missing from TCRdb's copy, which holds only in-frame ones; the method was immunoSEQ multiplex PCR. The table includes a few hundred thousand clones, 85% to 90% detected once. Material for sequencing was PBMCs. The receptors were gathered from a young woman in good health and CMV-seronegative.

The chain employs TRBV19 and TRBJ1-5; TRBD1 aligns across 7 bases. V shed 5 bases and J 3 bases; nucleotides not matched to a gene: 13. The CDR3 is 17 amino acids. CDR1 is LNHDA and CDR2 is SQIVND in the germline V gene (reference sequence). The CDR3 spells CASSSGQWLMDNQPQHF. The CDR3 bases are TGTGCCAGTAGTTCGGGACAGTGGCTAATGGACAATCAGCCCCAGCATTTT.

The chain joins TRBV19 to TRBJ1-1; the D is unclear. Germline CDR1 LNHDA, CDR2 SQIVND (reference sequence). Deletions cut 8 bases from V and 5 bases from J, with 18 bases between. The CDR3 spans 14 residues. CDR3: CASELQAAGTEAFF. In nucleotides, the CDR3 is TGTGCCAGTGAACTTCAGGCTGCTGGAACTGAAGCTTTCTTT. The full variable domain, its missing parts supplied by reference TRBV19 and TRBJ1-1, is DGGITQSPKYLFRKEGQNVTLSCEQNLNHDAMYWYRQDPGQGLRLIYYSQIVNDFQKGDIAEGYSVSREKKESFPLTVTSAQKNPTAFYLCASELQAAGTEAFFGQGTRLTVV.

This chain uses TRBV10-3 with TRBJ2-1, with 8 bases aligning to TRBD2. V lost 3 bases to trimming and J lost 4 bases; unmatched junction nucleotides: 8. Germline lookup yields CDR1 ENHRY and CDR2 SYGVKD. The CDR3 sequence is 16 residues long. The CDR3 DNA reads as TGTGCCATCAGTGAAGGGATAGCGGGGCCTTACAATGAGCAGTTCTTC. Protein: CAISEGIAGPYNEQFF.

The chain uses TRBV6-6 and TRBJ1-5; 8 bases are shared with TRBD1. The J segment lost 3 bases and the V segment lost 6 bases, leaving 7 bases of the junction unmatched. CDR1 is MNHNY and CDR2 is SVGAGI in the germline V gene (reference sequence). The CDR3 consists of 15 residues. The CDR3 loop reads CASRSQGADNQPQHF. In nucleotides, the CDR3 is TGTGCCAGCAGAAGTCAGGGGGCCGACAATCAGCCCCAGCATTTT.

V usage is TRBV9 and J usage is TRBJ2-1, with TRBD1 as a possible D gene (5 bases). The CDR3 runs to 15 residues. CDR1 is SGDLS and CDR2 is YYNGEE in the germline V gene. V lost 3 bases, J lost 3 bases, and 13 bases lay in between. DNA for the CDR3: TGTGCCAGCAGCGCCCCCCAGGGCGTCTACAATGAGCAGTTCTTC. The encoded protein is CASSAPQGVYNEQFF.

V gene TRBV2 combines with J gene TRBJ2-5; D is possibly TRBD2 (5 bases). The CDR3 is 14 residues long. Germline V gene lookup returns CDR1 SNHLY and CDR2 FYNNEI. The V and J ends lost 2 bases and 0 bases respectively, with 7 bases between them. The CDR3 sequence is CASSERGNQETQYF. CDR3 sequence (DNA): TGTGCCAGCAGTGAACGGGGAAACCAAGAGACCCAGTACTTC.

The rearrangement uses TRBV5-1 and TRBJ1-2; TRBD1 aligns across 7 bases. CDR3 length equals 12 residues. CDR1 SGHRS and CDR2 YFSETQ come from the germline V gene. V gave up 5 bases and J gave up 2 bases; unmatched junction bases: 0. The CDR3 spells CASRTGNYGYTF. CDR3 DNA: TGCGCCAGCAGGACAGGGAACTATGGCTACACCTTC.

The chain recombines TRBV25-1 with TRBJ2-7, with a weak D call TRBD1 (7 bases). The CDR3 runs to 13 residues. With 7 bases removed from V and 3 bases from J, the gap between germline ends came to 13 bases. CDR1 and CDR2 from the germline V gene are MGHDK and SYGVNS. The CDR3 DNA sequence: TGTGCCAGCACAGGGGGGCCATTCTACGAGCAGTACTTC. Translating gives CASTGGPFYEQYF.

The chain combines TRBV5-6 with TRBJ1-2; TRBD1 matches 9 bases. The J segment lost 6 bases and the V segment lost 4 bases, leaving 16 bases of the junction unmatched. There are 17 residues in the CDR3. CDR1 SGHDT and CDR2 YYEEEE come from the germline V gene. The CDR3 DNA follows: TGTGCCAGCAGCCAATCACAGGGGGCATATTCGAGGGATGGCTACACCTTC. It codes for CASSQSQGAYSRDGYTF.

This clone appeared a single time. This chain connects TRBV11-3 to TRBJ2-5, with 7 bases fitting TRBD2. V dropped 5 bases and J dropped 5; count of bases not matched to a gene: 5. There are 13 residues in the CDR3. From germline, CDR1 is SGHNT and CDR2 YENEEA. CDR3 sequence (DNA): TGTGCCAGCAGCAAGACTAGCCGGGAGACCCAGTACTTC. This encodes CASSKTSRETQYF.

J is TRBJ1-1 and V is TRBV5-1; 11 nucleotides align to TRBD1. There are 16 residues in the CDR3. The V segment lost 2 bases and the J segment 7 bases; nucleotides outside the gene matches: 10. Germline assignment: CDR1 SGHRS and CDR2 YFSETQ. The CDR3 coding sequence is TGCGCCAGCAGCTTTACCGGGACAGGGGGTGTGAATGAAGCTTTCTTT. Translated: CASSFTGTGGVNEAFF.

The V call is TRBV30, the J call TRBJ1-1; D ambiguous. CDR3 length: 11 amino acids. Per the germline V gene, CDR1 is GTSNPN and CDR2 is SVGIG (reference sequence). V lost 4 bases, J lost 6 bases, and 9 bases lay in between. The CDR3 sequence is CAWTLGPEAFF. CDR3 DNA sequence: TGTGCCTGGACTTTGGGCCCTGAAGCTTTCTTT.

This chain uses TRBV6-1 with TRBJ2-7, with D perhaps TRBD1 (6 bases). Deletions cut 10 bases from V and 5 bases from J, with 18 bases between. Germline V gene sequence: CDR1 MNHNS, CDR2 SASEGT. The CDR3 runs to 13 residues. The CDR3 nucleotides read TGTGCCACGTTCGAACAGGGTTGGAACGAGCAGTACTTC. Its protein is CATFEQGWNEQYF.

The CDR3: CASGLVKLLPNEQFF. DNA of the CDR3: TGTGCTAGTGGTTTGGTAAAATTACTACCCAATGAGCAGTTCTTC. The V call is TRBV12-5, the J call TRBJ2-1; unclear D gene. V lost 0 bases, J lost 6 bases, and 12 bases lay in between. The CDR3 spans 15 residues. CDR1 LGHNT and CDR2 FRNRAP come from the germline V gene.

This clone occurred a few times. The V gene is TRBV6-1, the J gene TRBJ2-7, with a possible D match to TRBD2 (6 bases). V dropped 8 bases and J dropped 5 bases, with 16 bases sitting between them. The germline CDR1 and CDR2 sequences are MNHNS and SASEGT. The CDR3 spans 13 residues. CDR3 nucleotides: TGTGCCAGCCGACCTGGGCGCGGGGACGAGCAGTACTTC. Translated: CASRPGRGDEQYF.

The chain recombines TRBV9 with TRBJ1-1; TRBD1 aligns across 8 bases. This CDR3 contains 13 residues. V gave up 3 bases and J gave up 5 bases; unmatched junction bases: 3. Germline V lookup: CDR1 SGDLS, CDR2 YYNGEE. CDR3 coding DNA: TGTGCCAGCAGCGCCACAGGGGGAACTGAAGCTTTCTTT. Amino acids: CASSATGGTEAFF. Using reference TRBV9 and TRBJ1-1 for the parts outside the CDR3, the full variable domain is DSGVTQTPKHLITATGQRVTLRCSPRSGDLSVYWYQQSLDQGLQFLIQYYNGEERAKGNILERFSAQQFPDLHSELNLSSLELGDSALYFCASSATGGTEAFFGQGTRLTVV.

This clone was detected a few times. The V and J genes are TRBV6-6 and TRBJ1-2, with TRBD1 identical over 7 bases. With 6 bases clipped from V and 3 bases from J, the junction kept 7 bases outside the gene matches. This CDR3 has 14 amino acids. In germline, CDR1 is MNHNY, CDR2 SVGAGI (reference sequence). CDR3 loop: CASSNPGGYYGYTF. The DNA for the CDR3 is TGTGCCAGCAGCAACCCAGGGGGGTACTATGGCTACACCTTC.

The chain links TRBV10-3 to TRBJ2-7, with 7 bases lining up with TRBD1. There are 16 residues in the CDR3. Unmatched junction bases numbered 12, after V lost 3 bases and J lost 4 bases. Germline-derived CDR1 and CDR2 are ENHRY and SYGVKD. CDR3 sequence (DNA): TGTGCCATCAGTGACCCGGTGAGGGACAGTCCTTACGAGCAGTACTTC. It encodes CAISDPVRDSPYEQYF.

The chain couples TRBV27 to TRBJ2-7; a weak D match, TRBD2 (5 bases). Germline-derived CDR1 and CDR2 are MNHEY and SMNVEV (reference sequence). This CDR3 is built from 13 residues. Trimming took 6 bases from V and 3 from J, leaving 12 bases between them. CDR3 loop: CASRKDRDYEQYF. CDR3 nucleotide sequence: TGTGCCAGCAGGAAGGATCGGGACTACGAGCAGTACTTC.

The gene calls are TRBV2 and TRBJ1-5; D not certain. The length of the CDR3 is 15 residues. Trimming left V 5 bases short and J 1 base short, with 12 bases between. Germline V gene lookup returns CDR1 SNHLY and CDR2 FYNNEI. Written as DNA, the CDR3 is TGTGCCAGCAGTCCGCGACCGGGGAGCAATCAGCCCCAGCATTTT. The encoded protein is CASSPRPGSNQPQHF.

J is TRBJ2-7 and V is TRBV11-1; a possible D gene is TRBD2 (6 bases). Germline CDR1 and CDR2: SGHAT and FQDESV (reference sequence). V was trimmed by 5 bases and J by 2 bases, leaving 16 bases between them. The CDR3 runs 15 residues. The CDR3 region is CASSHPGGETYEQYF. CDR3 in DNA: TGTGCCAGCAGCCACCCCGGGGGAGAGACCTACGAGCAGTACTTC.

The V and J genes are TRBV4-2 and TRBJ2-5; 12 bases are shared with TRBD2. This CDR3 is 16 amino acids long. Germline CDR1 LGHNA, CDR2 YNFKEQ. Unmatched junction bases numbered 6, after V lost 4 bases and J lost 3 bases. The CDR3 DNA reads as TGTGCCAGCAGCCGCCGGACTAGCGGGGATAAAGAGACCCAGTACTTC. This sequence encodes CASSRRTSGDKETQYF.

The chain uses TRBV5-1 and TRBJ2-5, with TRBD2 identical over 12 bases. With 0 bases clipped from V and 6 bases from J, the junction kept 6 bases outside the gene matches. The length of the CDR3 is 16 residues. Per the germline V gene, CDR1 is SGHRS and CDR2 is YFSETQ. The CDR3, as DNA: TGCGCCAGCAGCTTGGGAAGACTAGCGGGGGTACAGACCCAGTACTTC. Protein sequence: CASSLGRLAGVQTQYF.

The chain is built from TRBV5-4 and TRBJ1-1; a possible D gene is TRBD1 (5 bases). The CDR3 covers 13 residues. Trimming removed 8 bases from V and 4 bases from J, with 15 bases in between. Looked up from germline, CDR1 is SGHNT and CDR2 is YYREEE (reference sequence). CDR3 loop: CASSRGVTTEAFF. The CDR3, as DNA: TGTGCCAGTAGCCGGGGGGTTACCACTGAAGCTTTCTTT.

The chain is built from TRBV21-1 and TRBJ2-1; the table's D call TRBD1 went unverified against the DNA. TRBV21-1 is shown as a pseudogene. This CDR3 has 18 residues. CDR3 sequence reads: CASHEEAFGDRGGNEQFF. CDR3 nucleotide sequence: TGTGCCAGCCACGAGGAGGCTTTTGGGGACAGGGGAGGGAATGAGCAGTTCTTC.

The rearrangement links TRBV18 to TRBJ2-5; TRBD2 matches at 11 bases. V dropped 3 bases and J dropped 1; count of bases not matched to a gene: 10. Germline V lookup: CDR1 KGHSH, CDR2 LQKENI. The length of the CDR3 is 18 residues. For the CDR3, the DNA is TGTGCCAGCTCACCGCGACAGGCCCTAGCGGGGGGCCAAGAGACCCAGTACTTC. Translation gives CASSPRQALAGGQETQYF. Looking up the rest from reference TRBV18 and TRBJ2-5 gives the full variable domain: NAGVMQNPRHLVRRRGQEARLRCSPMKGHSHVYWYRQLPEEGLKFMVYLQKENIIDESGMPKERFSAEFPKEGPSILRIQQVVRGDSAAYFCASSPRQALAGGQETQYFGPGTRLLVL.

This chain joins TRBV18 and TRBJ2-7, with TRBD2 matching 11 bases. The germline V gene has CDR1 KGHSH and CDR2 LQKENI. CDR3 length equals 21 residues. Germline trimming cut 0 bases from V and 6 bases from J; bases unmatched to any gene: 22. In DNA, the CDR3 is TGTGCCAGCTCACCACCTCGATTTGGGCGGGTCCAGGGACTAGCGGTTTCCGAGCAGTACTTC. This sequence encodes CASSPPRFGRVQGLAVSEQYF.